This T cell receptor (beta chain) was sequenced for a study of T cell responses to AZD1222 COVID-19 vaccine (dated by TCRdb to 2020 to 2022). At the level of the whole study: Because spike-specific TCR depth and breadth did not differ between the two schedules, AZD1222 recipients who got a second dose at roughly 4 weeks were pooled with those who got a second dose at roughly 12 weeks. TCR sequencing covered over 230 trial participants: nearly 210 given two doses of AZD1222 and 26 given two doses of MenACWY control vaccine. Enrollment into the trials was organized by age into subgroups of 18-55, 56-69 and 70-plus years, and those subgroups contained about 150, 27 and 61 TCR-sequenced participants, respectively. General findings and caveats noted by the study authors: Because no samples from the day 14 peak response were available, repertoires could be characterized only after the peak T cell response. The 56-69-year group was small, and its depth increase did not reach significance, likely because of low power. Conclusions about previously exposed vaccinees are limited because only a handful of AZD1222 recipients were SARS-CoV-2 seropositive at baseline. Participants were mostly white British and included more females than males, and it was suggested by the authors that clonal diversity may have been underestimated. After two AZD1222 doses, both the breadth and the depth of spike-specific TCRs were significantly higher than at day 0 and than in MenACWY recipients. Epitopes outside the regions mutated in the B.1.351 and B.1.1.7 variants were reportedly recognized by nearly half of the unique spike-specific TCRs. The whole spike protein was spanned by vaccine-associated CD4 TCRs, and dominant responses were seen in regions 160-218 and 743-854.

Note on this clone: The target of this receptor is not known. No base quality values were provided; no much bigger clone lies one nucleotide off.

From V the trimming removes 0 bases and from J it removes 6 bases, while the gene matches leave 8 bases of the junction unaccounted for. The CDR3 spans 16 residues, from the cysteine through the phenylalanine. The DNA shown is the 48-base CDR3, in frame from base 1. CDR1 is given as MNHEY and CDR2 as SMNVEV, both from the germline V gene (reference sequence). The CDR3 regions of human TCRbeta chains were analyzed by immunosequencing. Concerning the study's data processing: TCRs in the repertoires were compared against a reference library of SARS-CoV-2-specific TCRs that had been generated with the MIRA antigen-specificity platform. Breadth was defined as the fraction of unique TCRs that were SARS-CoV-2-associated. Depth was defined as the fraction of total T cells that were SARS-CoV-2-associated. Using the MIRA data, every spike-specific TCR was mapped to the spike region that the TCR reacted to and assigned to either a CD4 or a CD8 class. Log10-transformed breadth and depth values were compared by one-way ANOVA with Sidak's multiple comparisons tests. Sourced from immuneACCESS, this table was stored by TCRdb with only in-frame sequences that have V and J called. A share of the clones is absent; for the studies checked, an unresolved V gene accounts for under half, and the remainder has no known explanation. V, J and clone size are taken as reported in that table, and D and trimming were inferred from the DNA itself. In this sample the table shows approximately 92,000 clones, roughly nine tenths of which occur a single time. The top ten clones comprise less than 3.5% of the sample.

The meaning of the sample's time point label: baseline before first vaccination. Vaccinee samples came from UK trials COV001 and COV002, including a single-blind randomized controlled phase 2/3 trial of AZD1222 (ChAdOx1 nCoV-19) in healthy adults. For TCRbeta chain sequencing, PBMC samples were collected from trial participants at day 0 and at day 28 after the second dose. This receptor was obtained from an adult in good health. Sequencing used peripheral blood, obtained on day 0 of AZD1222 vaccination. The sequence joins TRBV27 to TRBJ2-1; TRBD2 lines up with 7 middle nucleotides. The DNA sequence is as follows: TGTGCCAGCAGTTTATCGATTGGCGGGGGTGTCAATGAGCAGTTCTTC. This yields the protein CASSLSIGGGVNEQFF.